Given below is one T cell receptor beta chain in context. Its antigen is not identified. This entry is derived from a study of cytomegalovirus exposure and HLA in healthy donors. Here immunoSEQ multiplex PCR was the method, and the copy in TCRdb shows in-frame clones only, minus some. The profile shows about 160,000 clones, 89% of them singletons. Study observations and caveats: According to a later analysis, TCR clusters from the first cohort tended to co-occur in the 110 or so validation repertoires. Rare TCR sequences dominated, though some public TCRs recurred in many donors. It was about 180 TCR beta chains that were listed as cytomegalovirus-associated.

Sequenced input: PBMCs. This TCR was sampled from a man aged 18 to 30 in good health and CMV-seropositive.

Here the CDR3 reads CASSPGAGVTEAFF. CDR3 sequence (DNA): TGTGCCAGCTCACCGGGGGCAGGGGTCACTGAAGCTTTCTTT. The rearrangement uses TRBV18 and TRBJ1-1, with a weak D call TRBD1 (6 bases). Germline-derived CDR1 and CDR2 are KGHSH and LQKENI. CDR3 length: 14 residues. The germline V and J ends were trimmed by 3 bases and 4 bases, with 12 bases remaining between them.